This TCR beta chain originates from a study of TIL therapy for anti-PD-1-resistant metastatic lung cancer. Across the study: Patients had a median age of almost 55 years (range about 35-75).

Time point given: pre-treatment sample, taken before nivolumab and TIL therapy. The libraries were made with immunoSEQ v3. Measured with immunoSEQ multiplex PCR; TCRdb has only the in-frame clones, and not every one. The data show around 55,000 clones, with about 81% seen just once and 2.9% held by the top ten. This CDR3 spans 13 amino acids. Germline CDR1 reads SGHRS; CDR2 reads YFSETQ. The V end was cut by 4 bases, the J end by 3 bases, with 11 bases between. The specimen was blood, collected at baseline. The chain is built from TRBV5-1 and TRBJ2-7; a possible D gene is TRBD1 (5 bases). The receptor comes from a person aged 25 to 80 with non-small cell lung cancer. In DNA form, the CDR3 reads TGCGCCAGCAGCACCGGACAAAGCTACGAGCAGTACTTC. Amino acids: CASSTGQSYEQYF.